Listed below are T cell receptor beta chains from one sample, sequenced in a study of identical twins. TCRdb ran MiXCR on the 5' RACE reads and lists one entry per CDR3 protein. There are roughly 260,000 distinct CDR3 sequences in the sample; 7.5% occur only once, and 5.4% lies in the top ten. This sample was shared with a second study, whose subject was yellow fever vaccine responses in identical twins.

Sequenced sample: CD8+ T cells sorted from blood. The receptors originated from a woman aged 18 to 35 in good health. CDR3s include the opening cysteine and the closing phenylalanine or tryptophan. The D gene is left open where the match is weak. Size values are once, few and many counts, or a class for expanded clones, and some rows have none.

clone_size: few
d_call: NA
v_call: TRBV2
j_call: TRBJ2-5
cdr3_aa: CASTTSETQYF
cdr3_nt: TGTGCCAGCACCACAAGCGAGACCCAGTACTTC

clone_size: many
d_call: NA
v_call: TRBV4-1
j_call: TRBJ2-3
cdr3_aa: CASSQVDTDTQYF
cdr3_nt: TGCGCCAGCAGCCAAGTTGACACAGATACGCAGTATTTT

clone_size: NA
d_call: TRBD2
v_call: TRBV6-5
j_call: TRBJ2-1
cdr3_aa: CASSYSPAGPYNEQFF
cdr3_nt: TGTGCCAGCAGTTACTCCCCAGCGGGGCCCTACAATGAGCAGTTCTTC

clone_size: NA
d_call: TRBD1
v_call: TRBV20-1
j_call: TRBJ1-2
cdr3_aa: CSAREHRQGQGYTF
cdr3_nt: TGCAGTGCTAGAGAACATCGACAGGGTCAAGGCTACACCTTC

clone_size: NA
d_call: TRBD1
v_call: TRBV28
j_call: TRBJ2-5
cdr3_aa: CASSPGTGDAETQYF
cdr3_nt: TGTGCCAGCAGCCCTGGGACAGGGGATGCGGAGACCCAGTACTTC

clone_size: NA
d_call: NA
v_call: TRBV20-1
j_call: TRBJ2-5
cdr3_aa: CSASSWGSFQETQYF
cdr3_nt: TGCAGTGCTAGTAGTTGGGGATCCTTCCAAGAGACCCAGTACTTC

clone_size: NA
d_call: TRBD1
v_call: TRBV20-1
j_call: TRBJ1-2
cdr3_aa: CSASVPRDRGDYGYTF
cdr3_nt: TGCAGTGCTAGCGTCCCCCGGGACAGGGGAGACTATGGCTACACTTTC

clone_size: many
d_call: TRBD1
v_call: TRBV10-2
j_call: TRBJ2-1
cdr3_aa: CASSERRPADRAYNEQFF
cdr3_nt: TGCGCCAGCAGTGAGCGACGACCGGCGGACAGGGCCTACAATGAGCAGTTCTTC

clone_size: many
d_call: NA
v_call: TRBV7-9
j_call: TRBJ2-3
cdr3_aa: CASSLRPADTQYF
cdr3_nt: TGTGCCAGCAGCCTGAGACCAGCAGATACGCAGTATTTT

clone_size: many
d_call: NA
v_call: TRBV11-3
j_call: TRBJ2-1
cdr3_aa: CASSLETFYNEQFF
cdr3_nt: TGTGCCAGCAGCTTAGAGACTTTTTACAATGAGCAGTTCTTC